This T cell receptor (beta chain) was captured by sequencing in a study of shared clonotypes between healthy human individuals. At the level of the study: Ranging from 18 to 49 in age, donors were two women and a few men.

From CD4+ cells came CD45RA+ naive and CD45RA-negative memory subsets. Methods used by the authors: ImmunoSEQ gave junction-only sequences without quality scores, so filtering differed. TCRdb's copy holds only in-frame clones and misses some; the assay was immunoSEQ multiplex PCR. The DNA gave D and trimming, while V, J and clone size come from that table. The sample shows some 2 million clones, 95% of them seen only once. V lost 6 bases, J lost 6 bases, and 20 bases lay in between. Germline V CDR1 and CDR2: SEHNR, FQNEAQ (reference sequence). This CDR3 comprises 15 residues. The receptor's source is a man aged 18 to 30 in good health. The chain carries TRBV7-9 and TRBJ1-2, with TRBD1 as a possible D gene (5 bases). Sequencing was done on a sample of naive CD4+ T cells sorted from blood. The subset was: CD45RA+ positively selected. DNA for the CDR3: TGTGCCAGCAGTTCGAGCGGGGCCTCCCTGGATGGCTACACCTTC. The encoded protein is CASSSSGASLDGYTF.